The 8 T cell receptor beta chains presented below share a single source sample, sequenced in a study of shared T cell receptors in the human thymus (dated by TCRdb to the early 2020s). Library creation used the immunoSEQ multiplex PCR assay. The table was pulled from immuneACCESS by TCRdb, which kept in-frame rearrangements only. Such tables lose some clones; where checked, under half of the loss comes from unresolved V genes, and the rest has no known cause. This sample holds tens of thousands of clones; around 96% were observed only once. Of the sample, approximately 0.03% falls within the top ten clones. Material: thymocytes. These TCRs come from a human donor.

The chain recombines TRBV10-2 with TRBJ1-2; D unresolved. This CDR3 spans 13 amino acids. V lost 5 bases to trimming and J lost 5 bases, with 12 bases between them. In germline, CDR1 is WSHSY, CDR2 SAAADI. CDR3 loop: CASSLAVAYGYTF. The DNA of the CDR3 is TGCGCCAGCAGTCTCGCGGTCGCTTATGGCTACACCTTC.

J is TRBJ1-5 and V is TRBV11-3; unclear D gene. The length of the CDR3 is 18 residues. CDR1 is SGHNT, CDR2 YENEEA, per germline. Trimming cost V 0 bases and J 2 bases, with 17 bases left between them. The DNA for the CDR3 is TGTGCCAGCAGCTTAGATATCGAGGGAAATACGTGCAATCAGCCCCAGCATTTT. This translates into CASSLDIEGNTCNQPQHF.

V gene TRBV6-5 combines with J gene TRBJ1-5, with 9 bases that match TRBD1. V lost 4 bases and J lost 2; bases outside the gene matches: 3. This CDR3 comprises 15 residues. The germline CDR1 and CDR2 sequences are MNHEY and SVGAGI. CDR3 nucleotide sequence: TGTGCCAGCAGTTCGGACAGGGGTGGCAATCAGCCCCAGCATTTT. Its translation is CASSSDRGGNQPQHF.

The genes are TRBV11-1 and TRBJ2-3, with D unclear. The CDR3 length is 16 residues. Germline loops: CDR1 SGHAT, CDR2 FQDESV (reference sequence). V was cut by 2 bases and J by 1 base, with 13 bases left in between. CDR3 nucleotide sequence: TGTGCCAGCAGCTTAATAAGACCCCCCCGCACAGATACGCAGTATTTT. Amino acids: CASSLIRPPRTDTQYF.

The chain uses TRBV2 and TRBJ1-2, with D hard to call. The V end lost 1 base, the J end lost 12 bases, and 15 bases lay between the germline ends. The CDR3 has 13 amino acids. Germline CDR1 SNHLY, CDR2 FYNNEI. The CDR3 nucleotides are TGTGCCAGCAGTGAAGGAGGCAGCCGCCGCGACACCTTC. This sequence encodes CASSEGGSRRDTF.

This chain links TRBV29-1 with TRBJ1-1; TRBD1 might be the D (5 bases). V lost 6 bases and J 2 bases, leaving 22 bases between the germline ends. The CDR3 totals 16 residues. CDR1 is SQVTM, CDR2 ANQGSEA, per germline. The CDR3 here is CSVTSIDKGPNTEAFF. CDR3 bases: TGCAGCGTGACATCCATAGATAAGGGGCCAAACACTGAAGCTTTCTTT. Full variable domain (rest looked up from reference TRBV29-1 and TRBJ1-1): SAVISQKPSRDICQRGTSLTIQCQVDSQVTMMFWYRQQPGQSLTLIATANQGSEATYESGFVIDKFPISRPNLTFSTLTVSNMSPEDSSIYLCSVTSIDKGPNTEAFFGQGTRLTVV.

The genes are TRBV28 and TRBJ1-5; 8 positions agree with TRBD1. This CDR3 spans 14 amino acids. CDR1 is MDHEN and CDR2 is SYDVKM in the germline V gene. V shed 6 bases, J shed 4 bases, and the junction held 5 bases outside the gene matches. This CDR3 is CASRRDRLNQPQHF. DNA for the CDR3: TGTGCCAGCAGACGGGACAGGCTTAATCAGCCCCAGCATTTT.

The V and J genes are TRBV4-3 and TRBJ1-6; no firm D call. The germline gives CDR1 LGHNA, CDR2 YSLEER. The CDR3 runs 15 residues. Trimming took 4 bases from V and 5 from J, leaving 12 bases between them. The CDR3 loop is CASSLVGLDNSPLHF. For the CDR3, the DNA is TGCGCCAGCAGCCTGGTTGGCCTTGATAATTCACCCCTCCACTTT.